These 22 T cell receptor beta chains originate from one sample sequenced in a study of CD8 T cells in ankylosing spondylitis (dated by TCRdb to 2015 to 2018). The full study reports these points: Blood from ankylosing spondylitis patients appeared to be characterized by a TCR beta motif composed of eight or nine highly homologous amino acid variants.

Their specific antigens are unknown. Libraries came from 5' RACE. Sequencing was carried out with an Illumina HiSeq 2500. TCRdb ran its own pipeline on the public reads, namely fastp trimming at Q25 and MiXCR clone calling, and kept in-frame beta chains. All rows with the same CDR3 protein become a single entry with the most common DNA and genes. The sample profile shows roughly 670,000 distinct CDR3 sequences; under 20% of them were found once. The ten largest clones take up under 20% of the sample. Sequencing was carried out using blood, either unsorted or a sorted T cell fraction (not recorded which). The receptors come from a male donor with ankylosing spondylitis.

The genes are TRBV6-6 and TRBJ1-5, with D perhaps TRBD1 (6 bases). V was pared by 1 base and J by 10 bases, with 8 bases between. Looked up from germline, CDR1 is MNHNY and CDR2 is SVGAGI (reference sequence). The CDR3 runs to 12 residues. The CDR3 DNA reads TGTGCCAGCAGTTACTGGACAGATCCCCAGCATTTT. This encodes CASSYWTDPQHF.

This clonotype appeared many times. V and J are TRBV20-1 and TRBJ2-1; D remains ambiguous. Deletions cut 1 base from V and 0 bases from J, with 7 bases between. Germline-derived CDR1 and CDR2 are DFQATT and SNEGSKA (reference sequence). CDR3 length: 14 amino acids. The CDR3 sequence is CSARGRSSYNEQFF. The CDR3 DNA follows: TGCAGTGCTAGAGGCAGGAGCTCCTACAATGAGCAGTTCTTC.

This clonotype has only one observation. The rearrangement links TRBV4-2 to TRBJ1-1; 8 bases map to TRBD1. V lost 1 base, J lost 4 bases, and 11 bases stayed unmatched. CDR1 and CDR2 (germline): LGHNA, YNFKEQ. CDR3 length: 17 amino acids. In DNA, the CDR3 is TGTGCCAGCAGCCAAGTTGAGCTCAGGGGGCTGTTCACTGAAGCTTTCTTT. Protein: CASSQVELRGLFTEAFF.

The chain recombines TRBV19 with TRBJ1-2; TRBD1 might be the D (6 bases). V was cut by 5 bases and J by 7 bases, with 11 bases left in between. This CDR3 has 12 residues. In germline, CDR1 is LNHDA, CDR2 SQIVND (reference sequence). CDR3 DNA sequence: TGTGCCAGTAGTCCAAACAGGGTTGGCTACACCTTC. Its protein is CASSPNRVGYTF.

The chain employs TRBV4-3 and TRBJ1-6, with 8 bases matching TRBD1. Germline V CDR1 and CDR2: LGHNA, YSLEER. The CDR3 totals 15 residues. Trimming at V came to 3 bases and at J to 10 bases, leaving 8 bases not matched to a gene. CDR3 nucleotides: TGCGCCAGCAGCCAGCTCGGACAGGGCCCATCACCCCTCCACTTT. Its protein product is CASSQLGQGPSPLHF.

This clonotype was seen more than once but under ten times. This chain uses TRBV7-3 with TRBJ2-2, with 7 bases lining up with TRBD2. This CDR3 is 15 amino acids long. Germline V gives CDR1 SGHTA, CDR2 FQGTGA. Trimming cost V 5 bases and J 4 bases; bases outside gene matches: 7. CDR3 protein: CASSTTREATGELFF. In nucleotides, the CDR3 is TGTGCCAGCAGCACCACCCGGGAGGCCACCGGGGAGCTGTTTTTT.

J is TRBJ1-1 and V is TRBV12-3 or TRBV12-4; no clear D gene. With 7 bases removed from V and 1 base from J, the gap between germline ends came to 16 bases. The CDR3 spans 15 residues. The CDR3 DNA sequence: TGTGCCAGCACCCTGAACTGGGCACAGAACACTGAAGCTTTCTTT. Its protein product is CASTLNWAQNTEAFF.

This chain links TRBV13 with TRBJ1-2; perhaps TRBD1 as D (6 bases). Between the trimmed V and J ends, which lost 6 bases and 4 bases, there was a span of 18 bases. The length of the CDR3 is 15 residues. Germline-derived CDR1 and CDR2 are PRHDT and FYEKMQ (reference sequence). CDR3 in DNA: TGTGCCAGCAGGGGGGCGGGACAAAACGTCTATGGCTACACCTTC. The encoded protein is CASRGAGQNVYGYTF. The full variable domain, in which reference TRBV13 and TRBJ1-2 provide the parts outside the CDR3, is AAGVIQSPRHLIKEKRETATLKCYPIPRHDTVYWYQQGPGQDPQFLISFYEKMQSDKGSIPDRFSAQQFSDYHSELNMSSLELGDSALYFCASRGAGQNVYGYTFGSGTRLTVV.

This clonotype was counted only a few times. As DNA, the CDR3 is TGCAGCGCACATGAGGACTATGGCTACACCTTC. Translation: CSAHEDYGYTF. The rearrangement joins TRBV29-1 to TRBJ1-2; D remains ambiguous. The CDR3 loop spans 11 amino acids. The ends were cut back, 7 bases at V and 3 bases at J, with 9 bases in the middle. The V gene's germline CDR1 is SQVTM and CDR2 ANQGSEA.

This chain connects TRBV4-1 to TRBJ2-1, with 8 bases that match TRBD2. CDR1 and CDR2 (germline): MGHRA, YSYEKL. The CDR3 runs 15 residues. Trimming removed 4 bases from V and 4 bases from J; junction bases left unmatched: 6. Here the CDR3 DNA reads TGCGCCAGCAGCCCCCCTAGCGGGCTGTACAATGAGCAGTTCTTC. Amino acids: CASSPPSGLYNEQFF.

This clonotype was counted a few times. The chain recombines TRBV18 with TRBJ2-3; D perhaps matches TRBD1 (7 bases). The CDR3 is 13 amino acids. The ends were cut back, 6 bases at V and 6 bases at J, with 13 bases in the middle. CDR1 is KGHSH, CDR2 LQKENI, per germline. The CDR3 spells CASSRDSGDTQYF. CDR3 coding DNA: TGTGCCAGCTCCAGGGACAGCGGGGATACGCAGTATTTT.

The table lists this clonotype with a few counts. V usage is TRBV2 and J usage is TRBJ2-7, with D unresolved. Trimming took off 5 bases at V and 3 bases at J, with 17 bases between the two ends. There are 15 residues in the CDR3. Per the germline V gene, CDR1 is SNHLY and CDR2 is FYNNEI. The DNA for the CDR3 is TGTGCCAGCAGTAGTACTTTTGGACGTATCTACGAGCAGTACTTC. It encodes CASSSTFGRIYEQYF. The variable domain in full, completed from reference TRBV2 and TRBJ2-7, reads EPEVTQTPSHQVTQMGQEVILRCVPISNHLYFYWYRQILGQKVEFLVSFYNNEISEKSEIFDDQFSVERPDGSNFTLKIRSTKLEDSAMYFCASSSTFGRIYEQYFGPGTRLTVT.

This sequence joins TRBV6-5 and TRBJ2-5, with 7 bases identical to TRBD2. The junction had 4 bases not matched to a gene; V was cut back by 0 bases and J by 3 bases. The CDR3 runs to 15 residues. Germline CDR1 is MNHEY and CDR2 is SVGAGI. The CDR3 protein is CASSYSPSGEETQYF. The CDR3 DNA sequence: TGTGCCAGCAGTTACTCCCCTAGCGGAGAAGAGACCCAGTACTTC.

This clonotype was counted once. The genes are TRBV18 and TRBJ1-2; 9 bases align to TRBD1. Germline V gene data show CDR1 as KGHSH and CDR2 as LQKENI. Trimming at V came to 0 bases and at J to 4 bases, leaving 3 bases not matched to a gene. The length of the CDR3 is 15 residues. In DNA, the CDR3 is TGTGCCAGCTCACCACCGGTGGGACAGGGCTATGGCTACACCTTC. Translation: CASSPPVGQGYGYTF. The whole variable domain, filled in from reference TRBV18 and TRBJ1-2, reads NAGVMQNPRHLVRRRGQEARLRCSPMKGHSHVYWYRQLPEEGLKFMVYLQKENIIDESGMPKERFSAEFPKEGPSILRIQQVVRGDSAAYFCASSPPVGQGYGYTFGSGTRLTVV.

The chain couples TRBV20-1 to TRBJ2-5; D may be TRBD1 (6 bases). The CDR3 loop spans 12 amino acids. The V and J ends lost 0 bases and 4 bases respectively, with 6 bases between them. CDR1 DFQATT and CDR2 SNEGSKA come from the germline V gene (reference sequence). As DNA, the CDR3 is TGCAGTGCTAGAGAGGGGGCAGAGACCCAGTACTTC. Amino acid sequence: CSAREGAETQYF.

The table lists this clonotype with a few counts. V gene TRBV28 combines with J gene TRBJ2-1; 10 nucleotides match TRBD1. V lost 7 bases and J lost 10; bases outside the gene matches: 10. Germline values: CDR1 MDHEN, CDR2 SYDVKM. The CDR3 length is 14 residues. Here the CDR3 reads CASNLDRGLGEQFF. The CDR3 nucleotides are TGTGCCAGCAACTTAGACAGGGGGCTGGGGGAGCAGTTCTTC.

The CDR3: CASSYGAEYEQYF. The CDR3 DNA is TGTGCCAGCAGTTACGGGGCAGAATACGAGCAGTACTTC. The rearrangement links TRBV6-2 or TRBV6-3 to TRBJ2-7, with D perhaps matching TRBD1 (5 bases). The germline gives CDR1 MNHEY, CDR2 SVGEGT. The CDR3 consists of 13 residues. Trimming pared 2 bases from V and 4 bases from J, leaving 9 bases between.

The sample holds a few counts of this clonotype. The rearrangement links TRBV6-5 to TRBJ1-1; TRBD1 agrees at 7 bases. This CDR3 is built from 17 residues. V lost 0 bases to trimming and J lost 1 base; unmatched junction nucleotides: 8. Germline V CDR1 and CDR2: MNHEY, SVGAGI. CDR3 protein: CASSYSGGALGNTEAFF. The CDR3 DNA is TGTGCCAGCAGTTACTCAGGGGGCGCCTTGGGGAACACTGAAGCTTTCTTT.

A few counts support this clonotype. This CDR3 reads CASMTPSSLLTGELFF. Written as DNA, the CDR3 is TGTGCCAGCATGACACCGTCAAGTCTATTAACCGGGGAGCTGTTTTTT. V gene TRBV6-2 or TRBV6-3 combines with J gene TRBJ2-2; the D is unclear. The length of the CDR3 is 16 residues. Looked up from germline, CDR1 is MNHEY and CDR2 is SVGEGT. V was clipped by 7 bases and J by 5 bases, with 20 bases between them.

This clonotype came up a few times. The CDR3 protein is CSARDLGGGTSYNEQFF. CDR3 in DNA: TGCAGTGCTAGAGACCTAGGGGGGGGGACTTCCTACAATGAGCAGTTCTTC. J is TRBJ2-1 and V is TRBV20-1, with D perhaps matching TRBD2 (7 bases). Trimming pared 0 bases from V and 1 base from J, leaving 16 bases between. Germline V lookup: CDR1 DFQATT, CDR2 SNEGSKA (reference sequence). This CDR3 is built from 17 residues.

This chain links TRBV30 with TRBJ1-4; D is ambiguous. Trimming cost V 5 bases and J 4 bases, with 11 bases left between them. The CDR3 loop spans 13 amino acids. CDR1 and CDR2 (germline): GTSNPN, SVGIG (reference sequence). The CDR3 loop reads CAWARGSNEKLFF. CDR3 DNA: TGTGCCTGGGCCCGGGGTAGTAATGAAAAACTGTTTTTT.

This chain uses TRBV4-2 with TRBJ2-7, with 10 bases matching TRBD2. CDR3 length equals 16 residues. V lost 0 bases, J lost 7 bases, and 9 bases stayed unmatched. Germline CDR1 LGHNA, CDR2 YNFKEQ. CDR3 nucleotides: TGTGCCAGCAGCCAAGATCCTAGCGGGAGCTTCGGAGAGCAGTACTTC. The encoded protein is CASSQDPSGSFGEQYF.